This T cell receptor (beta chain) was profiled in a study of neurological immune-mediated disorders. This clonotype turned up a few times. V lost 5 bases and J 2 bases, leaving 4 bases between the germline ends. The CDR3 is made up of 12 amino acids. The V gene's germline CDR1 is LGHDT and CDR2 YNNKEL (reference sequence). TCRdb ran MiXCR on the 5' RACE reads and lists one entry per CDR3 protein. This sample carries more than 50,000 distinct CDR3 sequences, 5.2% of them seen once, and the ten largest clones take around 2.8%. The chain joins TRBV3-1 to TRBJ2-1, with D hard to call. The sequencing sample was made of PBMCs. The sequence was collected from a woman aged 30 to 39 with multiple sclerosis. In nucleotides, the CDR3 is TGTGCCAGCAGCACAACCTACAATGAGCAGTTCTTC. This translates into CASSTTYNEQFF.